This T cell receptor beta chain was identified during a study of T cell responses to AZD1222 COVID-19 vaccine. Sequencing was performed with immunoSEQ multiplex PCR; in TCRdb, only in-frame clones are kept and a portion is missing. The repertoire holds 130,000 or so clones, with about 91% as singletons. The sample here was peripheral blood, taken 28 days after the second AZD1222 dose. The clonotype originates from an adult who received the AZD1222 COVID-19 vaccine.

This chain's CDR3 is CATSDTTSASQYF. CDR3 nucleotides: TGTGCCACCAGTGACACCACTAGCGCTTCGCAGTATTTT. The chain combines TRBV24-1 with TRBJ2-3; 7 nucleotides agree with TRBD2. The CDR3 sequence is 13 residues long. CDR1 KGHDR and CDR2 SFDVKD come from the germline V gene. After removal of 4 bases from V and 10 bases from J, the junction contained 7 bases not matched to a gene.